Below are 15 T cell receptor beta chains sequenced from a single sample in a study of blood T cell repertoires in COVID-19. This table comes from immunoSEQ multiplex PCR, and its TCRdb copy is limited to in-frame clones, with some not included. The sample contains 150,000 to 200,000 clones, 65% to 90% of which appear only once. The sequencing sample was made of peripheral blood. Receptor source: a woman in her thirties or forties with COVID-19, enrolled during active disease.

The chain employs TRBV15 and TRBJ2-5; 9 bases agree with TRBD2. CDR1 LNHNV and CDR2 YYDKDF come from the germline V gene (reference sequence). Trimming at V came to 0 bases and at J to 5 bases, leaving 10 bases not matched to a gene. This CDR3 has 17 amino acids. CDR3 coding DNA: TGTGCCACCAGCAGAGATCAGGTAGCGGGAGTATATGAGACCCAGTACTTC. Its translation: CATSRDQVAGVYETQYF.

This sequence joins TRBV18 and TRBJ1-2; maybe TRBD1 (5 bases). Trimming shortened V by 0 bases and J by 4 bases, and 24 bases separated the two germline ends. The CDR3 spans 19 residues. CDR1 is KGHSH and CDR2 is LQKENI in the germline V gene. CDR3 sequence reads: CASSPPRWEKAGTFYGYTF. The DNA of the CDR3 is TGTGCCAGCTCACCACCGAGGTGGGAAAAGGCAGGGACTTTCTATGGCTACACCTTC.

The genes are TRBV7-9 and TRBJ2-3; no definite D call. Trimming cost V 5 bases and J 1 base, with 16 bases left between them. The CDR3 loop spans 16 amino acids. The V gene's germline CDR1 is SEHNR and CDR2 FQNEAQ (reference sequence). DNA for the CDR3: TGTGCCAGCAGCCCCAGATCCTGGTTTGGCACAGATACGCAGTATTTT. Amino acids: CASSPRSWFGTDTQYF.

The V gene is TRBV7-8, the J gene TRBJ2-2; TRBD1 matches 10 bases. CDR1 is SGHVS and CDR2 is FQNEAQ in the germline V gene. This CDR3 has 15 residues. V trimming: 4 bases; J trimming: 2 bases; junction bases outside the gene matches: 1. Written as DNA, the CDR3 is TGTGCCAGCAGCTCGACAGGGGGCAACACCGGGGAGCTGTTTTTT. It encodes CASSSTGGNTGELFF.

The gene calls are TRBV28 and TRBJ1-2; 7 bases map to TRBD1. The CDR3 runs 13 residues. Germline CDR1 is MDHEN and CDR2 is SYDVKM. With V trimmed by 5 bases and J by 4 bases, 4 bases remained unmatched. The CDR3 sequence: CASSEGQPYGYTF. The CDR3, as DNA: TGTGCCAGCAGTGAGGGACAGCCCTATGGCTACACCTTC.

The genes are TRBV28 and TRBJ2-1; 12 bases map to TRBD2. CDR1 MDHEN and CDR2 SYDVKM come from the germline V gene. The CDR3 has 15 amino acids. V trimming: 2 bases; J trimming: 8 bases; junction bases outside the gene matches: 4. CDR3 loop: CASSLRLAGVYEQFF. The CDR3 DNA reads as TGTGCCAGCAGTTTAAGACTAGCGGGAGTGTATGAGCAGTTCTTC.

This clone was counted many times. The J gene is TRBJ1-5, the V gene TRBV2, with TRBD1 matching 10 bases. This CDR3 is 13 amino acids long. V lost 6 bases to trimming and J lost 7 bases; unmatched junction nucleotides: 3. The germline CDR1 and CDR2 sequences are SNHLY and FYNNEI. The CDR3 nucleotides read TGTGCCAGCAGCAAGGACAGGGGGCAGCCCCAGCATTTT. This gives the protein CASSKDRGQPQHF. Together with reference TRBV2 and TRBJ1-5, the CDR3 gives the full variable domain: EPEVTQTPSHQVTQMGQEVILRCVPISNHLYFYWYRQILGQKVEFLVSFYNNEISEKSEIFDDQFSVERPDGSNFTLKIRSTKLEDSAMYFCASSKDRGQPQHFGDGTRLSIL.

The rearrangement joins TRBV29-1 to TRBJ2-5; a possible D gene is TRBD2 (6 bases). This CDR3 is built from 14 residues. Germline-derived CDR1 and CDR2 are SQVTM and ANQGSEA. The germline V and J ends were trimmed by 4 bases and 4 bases, with 16 bases remaining between them. DNA of the CDR3: TGCAGCGTTGTTTGGGGCGGGGTGGGAGAGACCCAGTACTTC. Residues: CSVVWGGVGETQYF.

This chain joins TRBV19 and TRBJ1-5; perhaps TRBD1 as D (5 bases). Trimming took off 10 bases at V and 3 bases at J, with 13 bases between the two ends. The germline CDR1 and CDR2 sequences are LNHDA and SQIVND (reference sequence). The CDR3 runs to 13 residues. Here the CDR3 DNA reads TGTGCCACCCAGACAGTAGCCAATCAGCCCCAGCATTTT. Amino acids: CATQTVANQPQHF.

The V gene is TRBV11-2, the J gene TRBJ2-1, with D possibly TRBD2 on 6 matching bases. The CDR3 covers 16 residues. The V and J ends lost 1 base and 2 bases respectively, with 12 bases between them. Germline V gene lookup returns CDR1 SGHAT and CDR2 FQNNGV. The CDR3 DNA reads TGTGCCAGCAGCTTAGCAGCTAGCGTAGCCTACAATGAGCAGTTCTTC. Protein: CASSLAASVAYNEQFF.

The genes are TRBV2 and TRBJ1-5; D not certain. This CDR3 has 15 amino acids. The germline CDR1 and CDR2 sequences are SNHLY and FYNNEI. Trimming cost V 2 bases and J 7 bases, with 15 bases left between them. In DNA, the CDR3 is TGTGCCAGCAGTGAAAGCGTAAGGTTCGAACAGCCCCAGCATTTT. Its protein product is CASSESVRFEQPQHF. Complete variable domain (other parts from reference TRBV2 and TRBJ1-5): EPEVTQTPSHQVTQMGQEVILRCVPISNHLYFYWYRQILGQKVEFLVSFYNNEISEKSEIFDDQFSVERPDGSNFTLKIRSTKLEDSAMYFCASSESVRFEQPQHFGDGTRLSIL.

This clone was seen many times. CDR3 residues: CASSLGPYYEQYV. The CDR3 DNA reads as TGTGCCAGCAGCTTAGGGCCATACTACGAGCAGTACGTC. This rearrangement joins TRBV7-9 to TRBJ2-7, with unresolved D. CDR1 SEHNR and CDR2 FQNEAQ come from the germline V gene (reference sequence). V gave up 1 base and J gave up 3 bases, with 7 bases separating them. The CDR3 runs 13 residues.

The genes are TRBV5-4 and TRBJ2-5, with D perhaps matching TRBD2 (5 bases). This CDR3 is 15 amino acids long. Trimming shortened V by 0 bases and J by 5 bases, and 14 bases separated the two germline ends. Germline loops: CDR1 SGHNT, CDR2 YYREEE (reference sequence). In DNA form, the CDR3 reads TGTGCCAGCAGCTTGGTTCGCTCGGGGATGGAGACCCAGTACTTC. This translates into CASSLVRSGMETQYF.

The chain carries TRBV7-9 and TRBJ1-1; no reliable D call. Germline-derived CDR1 and CDR2 are SEHNR and FQNEAQ (reference sequence). Trimming stripped 5 bases from V and 1 base from J, with 11 bases between. The CDR3 is 14 residues long. For the CDR3, the DNA is TGTGCCAGCAGCCCCTCGACGGGGAACACTGAAGCTTTCTTT. It encodes CASSPSTGNTEAFF.

In the case of this clone: This CDR3 is also generated by other DNA sequences in the sample. The genes are TRBV19 and TRBJ2-2, with a tentative D call TRBD1 (6 bases). The CDR3 has 14 residues. The germline CDR1 and CDR2 sequences are LNHDA and SQIVND (reference sequence). The V end lost 5 bases, the J end lost 5 bases, and 12 bases lay between the germline ends. CDR3 residues: CASSLGQTTGELFF. CDR3 in DNA: TGTGCCAGTAGTCTCGGACAGACTACCGGGGAGCTGTTTTTT.